The 18 T cell receptor beta chains below were found in one sample sequenced in a study of T cell changes during pregnancy in multiple sclerosis. Here immunoSEQ multiplex PCR was the method, and the copy in TCRdb shows in-frame clones only, minus some. The repertoire has around 130,000 clones, approximately 96% of them found once; the top ten carry less than 0.55%. The sequencing used peripheral blood, collected after pregnancy. The receptors come from a female donor with multiple sclerosis, enrolled in a pregnancy study.

V usage is TRBV6-5 and J usage is TRBJ2-3; the D gene is possibly TRBD1 (6 bases). From germline, CDR1 is MNHEY and CDR2 SVGAGI. V shed 6 bases and J shed 1 base, with 14 bases lying between them. This CDR3 has 15 amino acids. The chain's CDR3 is CASSRAGVGTDTQYF. The CDR3 DNA reads as TGTGCCAGCAGCAGGGCAGGGGTTGGCACAGATACGCAGTATTTT.

The chain couples TRBV9 to TRBJ2-7; D might be TRBD1 (6 bases). V dropped 0 bases and J dropped 4 bases, with 11 bases sitting between them. This CDR3 has 14 residues. Germline V gene data show CDR1 as SGDLS and CDR2 as YYNGEE. CDR3: CASSVGDTRYEQYF. CDR3 DNA sequence: TGTGCCAGCAGCGTAGGGGACACTAGGTACGAGCAGTACTTC.

This sequence joins TRBV7-3 and TRBJ2-2, with 7 nucleotides matching TRBD1. The germline V gene has CDR1 SGHTA and CDR2 FQGTGA. The CDR3 contains 16 residues. J lost 2 bases, V lost 5 bases, and 8 bases had no gene match. The CDR3, as DNA: TGTGCCAGCAGCCCGCAGACAGGGATTAACACCGGGGAGCTGTTTTTT. Protein: CASSPQTGINTGELFF.

The chain links TRBV4-1 to TRBJ2-7; TRBD2 agrees at 7 bases. Germline values: CDR1 MGHRA, CDR2 YSYEKL. V shed 1 base and J 2 bases; nucleotides not matched to a gene: 5. The CDR3 sequence is 15 residues long. The chain's CDR3 is CASSQGQRETYEQYF. DNA for the CDR3: TGCGCCAGCAGCCAAGGCCAGCGGGAAACCTACGAGCAGTACTTC.

The chain joins TRBV5-1 to TRBJ1-1; a possible D gene is TRBD1 (6 bases). Germline lookup yields CDR1 SGHRS and CDR2 YFSETQ. Trimming pared 4 bases from V and 0 bases from J, leaving 10 bases between. The CDR3 has 14 residues. CDR3 in amino acids: CASSVGTLNTEAFF. The DNA of the CDR3 is TGCGCCAGCAGCGTAGGGACACTGAACACTGAAGCTTTCTTT.

This chain uses TRBV5-1 with TRBJ2-5; 7 positions agree with TRBD1. V lost 4 bases, J lost 5 bases, and 8 bases stayed unmatched. The CDR3 has 14 amino acids. The germline V gene has CDR1 SGHRS and CDR2 YFSETQ. CDR3 protein: CASSRTGFGETQYF. CDR3 bases: TGCGCCAGCAGCCGGACAGGATTTGGGGAGACCCAGTACTTC.

This chain connects TRBV7-2 to TRBJ2-2; no reliable D call. Trimming stripped 1 base from V and 2 bases from J, with 5 bases between. The CDR3 extends over 14 amino acids. Germline V gives CDR1 SGHTA, CDR2 FQGNSA. The CDR3 protein is CASSLVSNTGELFF. In DNA form, the CDR3 reads TGTGCCAGCAGCTTAGTTTCAAACACCGGGGAGCTGTTTTTT. Drawing the rest from reference TRBV7-2 and TRBJ2-2, the complete variable domain is GAGVSQSPSNKVTEKGKDVELRCDPISGHTALYWYRQSLGQGLEFLIYFQGNSAPDKSGLPSDRFSAERTGGSVSTLTIQRTQQEDSAVYLCASSLVSNTGELFFGEGSRLTVL.

The chain recombines TRBV6-4 with TRBJ1-2, with 7 bases fitting TRBD1. Germline V CDR1 and CDR2: MRHNA, SNTAGT. The ends lost 6 bases at V and 7 bases at J; junction bases unmatched: 8. This CDR3 comprises 13 residues. CDR3 loop: CASRGDRVVGYTF. The CDR3 DNA reads TGTGCCAGCAGAGGCGACAGGGTTGTTGGCTACACCTTC.

The J gene is TRBJ1-1, the V gene TRBV19; D is possibly TRBD1 (5 bases). Trimming removed 6 bases from V and 6 bases from J, with 17 bases in between. Germline CDR1 is LNHDA and CDR2 is SQIVND (reference sequence). The CDR3 contains 14 residues. The CDR3 protein is CASSRDSNGAEAFF. The CDR3 DNA follows: TGTGCCAGTAGCCGAGACAGCAATGGGGCTGAAGCTTTCTTT.

The chain employs TRBV18 and TRBJ2-5; D is unclear. V was pared by 2 bases and J by 5 bases, with 6 bases between. The CDR3 is 12 residues long. Germline CDR1 is KGHSH and CDR2 is LQKENI. The CDR3 here is CASSPMEETQYF. The CDR3 DNA is TGTGCCAGCTCACCAATGGAGGAGACCCAGTACTTC.

The chain uses TRBV29-1 and TRBJ1-2, with D possibly being TRBD1 (5 bases). The CDR3 totals 10 residues. CDR1 and CDR2 from the germline V gene are SQVTM and ANQGSEA. Trimming stripped 6 bases from V and 8 bases from J, with 10 bases between. The CDR3 sequence: CSVGEGGYTF. The CDR3 DNA reads TGCAGCGTGGGGGAGGGGGGCTACACCTTC.

The rearrangement joins TRBV27 to TRBJ1-4; 8 nucleotides match TRBD1. Germline V gene data show CDR1 as MNHEY and CDR2 as SMNVEV (reference sequence). J gave up 8 bases and V 5 bases, and 10 bases lay outside the gene matches. This CDR3 is 15 amino acids long. The CDR3 protein is CASSPLAGGAEKLFF. CDR3 sequence (DNA): TGTGCCAGCAGTCCCCTGGCAGGGGGCGCGGAAAAACTGTTTTTT.

V is TRBV7-2 and J is TRBJ2-3, with unresolved D. The CDR3 totals 14 residues. Trimming pared 4 bases from V and 4 bases from J, leaving 12 bases between. Germline V gene lookup returns CDR1 SGHTA and CDR2 FQGNSA. CDR3 DNA sequence: TGTGCCAGCAGCTCTCGAAACTCGGCAGATACGCAGTATTTT. This sequence encodes CASSSRNSADTQYF.

This clone was detected only once. This chain links TRBV7-3 with TRBJ2-3; 10 bases agree with TRBD2. This CDR3 region has 15 residues. Germline V CDR1 and CDR2: SGHTA, FQGTGA. The J segment lost 2 bases and the V segment lost 5 bases, leaving 4 bases of the junction unmatched. The DNA for the CDR3 is TGTGCCAGCAGCCCGACTAGCGGGTTCACAGATACGCAGTATTTT. It yields the protein CASSPTSGFTDTQYF.

The V call is TRBV19, the J call TRBJ1-2; D is unresolved. The V end lost 2 bases, the J end lost 6 bases, and 10 bases lay between the germline ends. The V gene's germline CDR1 is LNHDA and CDR2 SQIVND (reference sequence). The CDR3 sequence is 13 residues long. The CDR3 nucleotides read TGTGCCAGTAGTATACGGGTTAGGAATGGCTACACCTTC. This codes for CASSIRVRNGYTF.

The gene calls are TRBV5-1 and TRBJ2-1, with 14 bases that match TRBD2. CDR1 is SGHRS, CDR2 YFSETQ, per germline. J was trimmed by 0 bases and V by 3 bases; bases with no gene match: 5. CDR3 length: 18 residues. The CDR3 spells CASSSGTSGGSSYNEQFF. The DNA of the CDR3 is TGCGCCAGCAGCTCCGGGACTAGCGGGGGTAGCTCCTACAATGAGCAGTTCTTC. The variable domain in full, completed from reference TRBV5-1 and TRBJ2-1, reads KAGVTQTPRYLIKTRGQQVTLSCSPISGHRSVSWYQQTPGQGLQFLFEYFSETQRNKGNFPGRFSGRQFSNSRSEMNVSTLELGDSALYLCASSSGTSGGSSYNEQFFGPGTRLTVL.

This sequence joins TRBV28 and TRBJ2-7; TRBD1 is a possible D gene (5 bases). The CDR3 spans 13 residues. Per the germline V gene, CDR1 is MDHEN and CDR2 is SYDVKM. Trimming took 3 bases from V and 4 from J, leaving 10 bases between them. The DNA of the CDR3 is TGTGCCAGCAGTTTCCGCAGGGTGTACGAGCAGTACTTC. Encoded protein: CASSFRRVYEQYF. Using reference TRBV28 and TRBJ2-7 for the parts outside the CDR3, the full variable domain is DVKVTQSSRYLVKRTGEKVFLECVQDMDHENMFWYRQDPGLGLRLIYFSYDVKMKEKGDIPEGYSVSREKKERFSLILESASTNQTSMYLCASSFRRVYEQYFGPGTRLTVT.

The chain has TRBV19 and TRBJ1-2, with D possibly matching TRBD1 (6 bases). Germline V lookup: CDR1 LNHDA, CDR2 SQIVND (reference sequence). This CDR3 comprises 17 residues. Trimming took off 5 bases at V and 8 bases at J, with 27 bases between the two ends. The CDR3 DNA follows: TGTGCCAGTAGTCTCGTGGGGCTCGAAGGCAGGGGTGACGGCTACACCTTC. The encoded protein is CASSLVGLEGRGDGYTF.